This TCR beta chain appears in the sequencing data of a study of vaccination and CD4 T cells after COVID-19. Overall study: The study collected post-vaccine samples a median around 76 days after dose two, with a range of 14 to 241. General observations from the study: The median count of SARS-CoV-2-reactive clonotypes rose from approximately 21 to 40, not significantly.

Comment on this clonotype: The antigen is unknown. The junction differs from germline at one of its ends, possibly a read error.

Once obtained from cultured CD4+ T cells, the DNA was sequenced using the Oncomine TCR Beta short-read assay. MiXCR was run by TCRdb on the PCR reads, yielding one entry per CDR3 protein. The repertoire holds some 14,000 distinct CDR3 sequences, with around 80% as singletons. There are 15 residues in the CDR3. CDR1 DFQATT and CDR2 SNEGSKA come from the germline V gene (reference sequence). As for treatment: roughly 11-day PBMC culture with coronavirus spike peptide pools or control peptides (ViraFEST assay). ViraFEST used peptide pools to expand antigen-specific T cells, then sequenced TCRs. This clonotype was obtained from a human donor who had recovered from COVID-19. Source material: CD4+ T cells from blood, cultured in vitro. V gene TRBV20-1 combines with J gene TRBJ2-4; TRBD2 agrees at 14 bases. As DNA, the CDR3 is TGCAGTGCTCGCGAGTTGACTAGCGGGAGGGCCACGGGTGACTTC. Residues: CSARELTSGRATGDF.